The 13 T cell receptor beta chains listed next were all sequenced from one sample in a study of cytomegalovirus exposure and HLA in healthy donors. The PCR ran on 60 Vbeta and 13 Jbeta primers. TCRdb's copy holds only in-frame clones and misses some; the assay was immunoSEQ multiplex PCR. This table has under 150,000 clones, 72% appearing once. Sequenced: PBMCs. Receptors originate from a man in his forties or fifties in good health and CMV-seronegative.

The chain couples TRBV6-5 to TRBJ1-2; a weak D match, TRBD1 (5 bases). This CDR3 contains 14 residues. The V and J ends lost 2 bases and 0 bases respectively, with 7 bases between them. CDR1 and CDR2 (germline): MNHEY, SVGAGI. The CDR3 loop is CASSYQGPNYGYTF. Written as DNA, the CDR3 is TGTGCCAGCAGTTACCAGGGTCCTAACTATGGCTACACCTTC.

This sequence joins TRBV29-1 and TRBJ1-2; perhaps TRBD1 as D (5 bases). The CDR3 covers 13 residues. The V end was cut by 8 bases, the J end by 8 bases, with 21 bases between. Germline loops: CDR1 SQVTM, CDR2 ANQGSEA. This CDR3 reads CSTHRGGGGGYTF. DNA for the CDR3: TGCAGCACCCACCGGGGTGGCGGGGGAGGCTACACCTTC.

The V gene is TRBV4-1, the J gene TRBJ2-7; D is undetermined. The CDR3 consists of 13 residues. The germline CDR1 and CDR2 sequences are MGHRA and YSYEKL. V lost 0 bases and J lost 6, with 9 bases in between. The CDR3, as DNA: TGCGCCAGCAGCCAAGATCGGCTAGGCGAGCAGTACTTC. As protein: CASSQDRLGEQYF.

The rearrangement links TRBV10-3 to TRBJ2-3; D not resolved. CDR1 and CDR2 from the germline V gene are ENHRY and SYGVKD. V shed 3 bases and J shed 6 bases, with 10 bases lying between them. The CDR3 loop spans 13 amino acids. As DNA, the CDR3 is TGTGCCATCAGTGAAGCCATCCCGGATACGCAGTATTTT. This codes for CAISEAIPDTQYF.

Here the CDR3 reads CASAEEGSGVYEQYF. CDR3 DNA sequence: TGTGCCAGCGCTGAGGAGGGTAGCGGGGTCTACGAGCAGTACTTC. V usage is TRBV5-6 and J usage is TRBJ2-7; 8 nucleotides line up with TRBD2. The CDR3 totals 15 residues. Per germline, CDR1 SGHDT and CDR2 YYEEEE. The V gene end was trimmed by 7 bases and the J gene end by 3 bases; junction bases not matched to a gene: 12.

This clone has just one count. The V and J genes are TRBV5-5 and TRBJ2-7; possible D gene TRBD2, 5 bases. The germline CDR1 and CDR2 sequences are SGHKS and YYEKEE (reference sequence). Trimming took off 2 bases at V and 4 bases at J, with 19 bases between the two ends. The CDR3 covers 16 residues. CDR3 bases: TGTGCCAGCAGCTTCAGGTACGGGGATCTTCCGTACGAGCAGTACTTC. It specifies CASSFRYGDLPYEQYF.

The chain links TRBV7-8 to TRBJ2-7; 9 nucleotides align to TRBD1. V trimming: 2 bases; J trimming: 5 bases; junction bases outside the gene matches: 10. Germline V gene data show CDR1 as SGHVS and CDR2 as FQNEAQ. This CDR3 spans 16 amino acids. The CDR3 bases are TGTGCCAGCAGCTTACTTCCCGGGACAGGGAATAACGAGCAGTACTTC. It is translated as CASSLLPGTGNNEQYF.

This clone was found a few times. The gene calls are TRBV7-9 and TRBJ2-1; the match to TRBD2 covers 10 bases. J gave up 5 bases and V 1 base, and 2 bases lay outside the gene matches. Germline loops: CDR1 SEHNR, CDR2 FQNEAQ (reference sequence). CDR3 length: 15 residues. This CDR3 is CASSLGTSGDNEQFF. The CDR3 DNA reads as TGTGCCAGCAGCTTAGGGACTAGCGGCGACAATGAGCAGTTCTTC.

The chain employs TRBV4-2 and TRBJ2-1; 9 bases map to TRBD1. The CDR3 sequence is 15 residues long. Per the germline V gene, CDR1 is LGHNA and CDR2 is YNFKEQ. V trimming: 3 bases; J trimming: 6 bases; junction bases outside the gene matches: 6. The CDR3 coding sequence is TGTGCCAGCAGCCACCATTTGGACAGGGGCAATGAGCAGTTCTTC. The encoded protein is CASSHHLDRGNEQFF.

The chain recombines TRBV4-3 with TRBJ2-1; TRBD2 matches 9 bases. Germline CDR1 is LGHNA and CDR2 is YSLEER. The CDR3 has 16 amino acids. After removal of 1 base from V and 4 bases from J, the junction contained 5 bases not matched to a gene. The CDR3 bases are TGCGCCAGCAGCCAAGGGCGCCTAGCGGGGTACAATGAGCAGTTCTTC. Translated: CASSQGRLAGYNEQFF.

DNA of the CDR3: TGTGCCAGCAGCCAAACCCCGGGGAGGGCTAATGAAAAACTGTTTTTT. Amino acid sequence: CASSQTPGRANEKLFF. The chain carries TRBV4-2 and TRBJ1-4; D ambiguous. This CDR3 region has 16 residues. V lost 2 bases, J lost 3 bases, and 13 bases lay in between. Per the germline V gene, CDR1 is LGHNA and CDR2 is YNFKEQ.

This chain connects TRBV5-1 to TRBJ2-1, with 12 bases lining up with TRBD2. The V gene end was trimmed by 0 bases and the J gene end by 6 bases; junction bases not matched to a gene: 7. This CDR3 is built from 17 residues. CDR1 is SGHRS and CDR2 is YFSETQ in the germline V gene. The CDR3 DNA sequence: TGCGCCAGCAGCTTGGGGGTCGGGACTAGCGGGTCCAATGAGCAGTTCTTC. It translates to CASSLGVGTSGSNEQFF.

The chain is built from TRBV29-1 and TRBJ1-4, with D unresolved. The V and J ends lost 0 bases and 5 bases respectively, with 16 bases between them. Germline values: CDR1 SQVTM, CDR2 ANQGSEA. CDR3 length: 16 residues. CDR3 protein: CSVEDDGEGENEKLFF. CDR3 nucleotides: TGCAGCGTTGAAGACGATGGGGAGGGAGAAAATGAAAAACTGTTTTTT.